The 29 T cell receptor beta chains below come from one sample, sequenced in a study of blood T cell repertoires in COVID-19. Method: immunoSEQ multiplex PCR; TCRdb's copy keeps in-frame clones and lacks some. The data contain fewer than 400,000 clones, around 87% of them seen just once; the ten biggest clones take up under 3%. Sequenced input: peripheral blood. Every receptor here comes from a human donor in a cohort sampled during active COVID-19.

The chain recombines TRBV6-6 with TRBJ1-2; D is ambiguous. CDR3 length: 15 amino acids. The V end lost 10 bases, the J end lost 4 bases, and 22 bases lay between the germline ends. The germline V gene has CDR1 MNHNY and CDR2 SVGAGI (reference sequence). CDR3 sequence reads: CATRDLGRASYGYTF. The CDR3 DNA sequence: TGTGCCACCAGAGATTTGGGGAGGGCTTCCTATGGCTACACCTTC.

This sequence joins TRBV6-2 or TRBV6-3 and TRBJ1-1; D is ambiguous. The CDR3 loop spans 16 amino acids. The V end was cut by 6 bases, the J end by 3 bases, with 20 bases between. The germline CDR1 and CDR2 sequences are MNHEY and SVGEGT. In DNA form, the CDR3 reads TGTGCCAGCAGCCCTAGAAGAGGTACTCGTGACACTGAAGCTTTCTTT. Amino acids: CASSPRRGTRDTEAFF.

This chain links TRBV28 with TRBJ2-2; no clear D. V lost 8 bases and J 3 bases, leaving 7 bases between the germline ends. Germline CDR1 is MDHEN and CDR2 is SYDVKM. The CDR3 has 12 residues. CDR3 sequence reads: CASRRDTGELFF. CDR3 DNA sequence: TGTGCCAGCCGCCGGGACACCGGGGAGCTGTTTTTT. Filled out from reference TRBV28 and TRBJ2-2, the complete variable domain reads DVKVTQSSRYLVKRTGEKVFLECVQDMDHENMFWYRQDPGLGLRLIYFSYDVKMKEKGDIPEGYSVSREKKERFSLILESASTNQTSMYLCASRRDTGELFFGEGSRLTVL.

CDR3 nucleotides: TGTGCCAGCAGACCGGGGGGGGACAGAAGCTCCTATAATTCACCCCTCCACTTT. Residues: CASRPGGDRSSYNSPLHF. The V call is TRBV3-1 (or the pseudogene TRBV3-2), the J call TRBJ1-6, with 7 bases that match TRBD1. V trimming: 6 bases; J trimming: 0 bases; junction bases outside the gene matches: 11. CDR3 length: 18 amino acids. The V gene's germline CDR1 is LGHDT and CDR2 YNNKEL (reference sequence).

The chain has TRBV7-9 and TRBJ2-5; TRBD2 aligns across 7 bases. The germline V gene has CDR1 SEHNR and CDR2 FQNEAQ (reference sequence). The ends lost 5 bases at V and 2 bases at J; junction bases unmatched: 5. The CDR3 is 14 residues long. The CDR3 coding sequence is TGTGCCAGCAGCCCCGGGGACTATCAAGAGACCCAGTACTTC. Encoded protein: CASSPGDYQETQYF.

V usage is TRBV20-1 and J usage is TRBJ2-1; D might be TRBD1 (5 bases). Germline values: CDR1 DFQATT, CDR2 SNEGSKA (reference sequence). The CDR3 consists of 11 residues. V lost 0 bases and J lost 12, with 9 bases in between. The CDR3 sequence is CSARDGRGQFF. CDR3 nucleotides: TGCAGTGCTAGAGATGGAAGGGGGCAGTTCTTC.

The chain uses TRBV27 and TRBJ1-5, with D possibly matching TRBD1 (6 bases). Trimming left V 3 bases short and J 10 bases short, with 19 bases between. CDR1 is MNHEY, CDR2 SMNVEV, per germline (reference sequence). The CDR3 is made up of 15 amino acids. CDR3 amino acids: CASSFTGGASPPQHF. CDR3 DNA: TGTGCCAGCAGTTTTACCGGGGGGGCCTCCCCCCCCCAGCATTTT.

The chain carries TRBV9 and TRBJ1-2, with 10 bases identical to TRBD1. This CDR3 comprises 17 residues. J gave up 0 bases and V 0 bases, and 5 bases lay outside the gene matches. CDR1 is SGDLS and CDR2 is YYNGEE in the germline V gene. CDR3 protein: CASSVGLGQGPNYGYTF. CDR3 DNA: TGTGCCAGCAGCGTAGGCCTGGGACAGGGGCCTAACTATGGCTACACCTTC. Full variable domain (outside the CDR3, taken from reference TRBV9 and TRBJ1-2): DSGVTQTPKHLITATGQRVTLRCSPRSGDLSVYWYQQSLDQGLQFLIQYYNGEERAKGNILERFSAQQFPDLHSELNLSSLELGDSALYFCASSVGLGQGPNYGYTFGSGTRLTVV.

Many counts were recorded for this clone. This chain links TRBV4-1 with TRBJ2-7; perhaps TRBD2 as D (5 bases). The germline V gene has CDR1 MGHRA and CDR2 YSYEKL. This CDR3 comprises 16 residues. V lost 0 bases and J lost 2, with 14 bases in between. CDR3 sequence reads: CASSQDREAVAYEQYF. The CDR3 nucleotides are TGCGCCAGCAGCCAAGATAGGGAAGCGGTCGCCTACGAGCAGTACTTC.

The genes are TRBV11-2 and TRBJ2-5, with TRBD1 matching 10 bases. Germline CDR1 is SGHAT and CDR2 is FQNNGV. This CDR3 is built from 15 residues. The V and J ends lost 0 bases and 6 bases, in that order; junction bases with no gene match: 4. The CDR3 DNA reads as TGTGCCAGCAGCTTAGACCGGACAGGGGGGAAGACCCAGTACTTC. This encodes CASSLDRTGGKTQYF.

Here the CDR3 DNA reads TGTGCCAGCAGCCCGGACAGGGGGGTCGACGAGCAGTACTTC. This gives the protein CASSPDRGVDEQYF. The chain couples TRBV5-4 to TRBJ2-7; 10 bases align to TRBD1. V gave up 4 bases and J gave up 5 bases; unmatched junction bases: 6. CDR1 and CDR2 (germline): SGHNT, YYREEE (reference sequence). The CDR3 is made up of 14 amino acids.

The chain employs TRBV3-1 (or the pseudogene TRBV3-2) and TRBJ2-7; TRBD2 is a possible D gene (7 bases). The CDR3 is made up of 15 amino acids. CDR1 and CDR2 from the germline V gene are LGHDT and YNNKEL (reference sequence). V lost 4 bases and J lost 5, with 18 bases in between. The CDR3 DNA reads TGTGCCAGCAGCCCCCAGGGAGGGGGGGCTGACGAGCAGTACTTC. This gives the protein CASSPQGGGADEQYF.

This clone was observed a handful of times. This rearrangement joins TRBV19 to TRBJ1-2; 9 nucleotides line up with TRBD1. V lost 6 bases to trimming and J lost 6 bases; unmatched junction nucleotides: 11. This CDR3 is built from 15 residues. The V gene's germline CDR1 is LNHDA and CDR2 SQIVND (reference sequence). The CDR3, as DNA: TGTGCCAGTAGCTCGACAGGGGGTCCCTTAAATGGCTACACCTTC. Protein: CASSSTGGPLNGYTF.

The V and J genes are TRBV7-9 and TRBJ1-3; TRBD1 matches 7 bases. Germline V gene sequence: CDR1 SEHNR, CDR2 FQNEAQ (reference sequence). The CDR3 is 16 residues long. The V gene end was trimmed by 4 bases and the J gene end by 4 bases; junction bases not matched to a gene: 10. For the CDR3, the DNA is TGTGCCAGCAGCTCAGTCAGGGGGTCGGCCGGAAACACCATATATTTT. Translated: CASSSVRGSAGNTIYF.

The DNA for the CDR3 is TGTGCCAGCAGCCTCGCACTAGCGGGAGGCCATTCCATAACCTACGAGCAGTACTTC. The encoded protein is CASSLALAGGHSITYEQYF. This chain connects TRBV3-1 (or the pseudogene TRBV3-2) to TRBJ2-7; 12 bases align to TRBD2. Germline assignment: CDR1 LGHDT and CDR2 YNNKEL (reference sequence). CDR3 length equals 19 residues. V trimming: 4 bases; J trimming: 2 bases; junction bases outside the gene matches: 15.

Comment on this clone: Other DNA sequences in this specimen translate into the identical CDR3. V is TRBV9 and J is TRBJ2-7; TRBD1 might be the D (6 bases). This CDR3 has 13 residues. Trimming left V 0 bases short and J 6 bases short, with 10 bases between. CDR1 is SGDLS, CDR2 YYNGEE, per germline. The CDR3 loop is CASSVGGRAEQYF. In DNA, the CDR3 is TGTGCCAGCAGCGTAGGGGGGCGTGCCGAGCAGTACTTC. The whole variable domain, remainder taken from reference TRBV9 and TRBJ2-7, is DSGVTQTPKHLITATGQRVTLRCSPRSGDLSVYWYQQSLDQGLQFLIQYYNGEERAKGNILERFSAQQFPDLHSELNLSSLELGDSALYFCASSVGGRAEQYFGPGTRLTVT.

The chain carries TRBV30 and TRBJ2-1, with 8 positions matching TRBD2. The CDR3 runs 16 residues. J was trimmed by 6 bases and V by 2 bases; bases with no gene match: 12. The germline V gene has CDR1 GTSNPN and CDR2 SVGIG (reference sequence). CDR3: CAWSLLLTGGRNEQFF. CDR3 bases: TGTGCCTGGAGTCTACTTTTGACGGGAGGGCGCAATGAGCAGTTCTTC.

The V call is TRBV19, the J call TRBJ2-2; 9 bases are shared with TRBD1. This CDR3 comprises 15 residues. Looked up from germline, CDR1 is LNHDA and CDR2 is SQIVND (reference sequence). The junction had 8 bases not matched to a gene; V was cut back by 7 bases and J by 5 bases. In DNA, the CDR3 is TGTGCCAGTAACTGGGACAGGGAGGGTACCGGGGAGCTGTTTTTT. Protein: CASNWDREGTGELFF.

The chain links TRBV2 to TRBJ1-5; 8 bases are shared with TRBD1. The V segment lost 6 bases and the J segment 7 bases; nucleotides outside the gene matches: 8. The CDR3 spans 14 residues. Per the germline V gene, CDR1 is SNHLY and CDR2 is FYNNEI. The CDR3 sequence is CASSYDRGGQPQHF. For the CDR3, the DNA is TGTGCCAGCAGCTATGACAGGGGAGGCCAGCCCCAGCATTTT.

The rearrangement links TRBV27 to TRBJ2-1; 10 nucleotides line up with TRBD2. The germline CDR1 and CDR2 sequences are MNHEY and SMNVEV (reference sequence). The CDR3 contains 15 residues. V shed 6 bases, J shed 4 bases, and the junction held 6 bases outside the gene matches. As DNA, the CDR3 is TGTGCCAGCAGCCCTAGCGGGAGCCAATACAATGAGCAGTTCTTC. Translated: CASSPSGSQYNEQFF.

The rearrangement joins TRBV4-2 to TRBJ2-2; TRBD1 matches at 9 bases. This CDR3 contains 14 residues. J gave up 6 bases and V 2 bases, and 1 base lay outside the gene matches. Germline CDR1 reads LGHNA; CDR2 reads YNFKEQ. The CDR3, as DNA: TGTGCCAGCAGCCAAAGGACAGGGGCCGGGGAGCTGTTTTTT. It is translated as CASSQRTGAGELFF.

This chain joins TRBV2 and TRBJ2-3; 10 nucleotides align to TRBD1. CDR3 length: 17 amino acids. Trimming cost V 2 bases and J 5 bases; bases outside gene matches: 10. Germline CDR1 and CDR2: SNHLY and FYNNEI. CDR3 region: CASSERQGARQKDTQYF. The CDR3 coding sequence is TGTGCCAGCAGTGAAAGACAGGGGGCGCGGCAGAAAGATACGCAGTATTTT. Combining the CDR3 with reference TRBV2 and TRBJ2-3 gives the whole variable domain EPEVTQTPSHQVTQMGQEVILRCVPISNHLYFYWYRQILGQKVEFLVSFYNNEISEKSEIFDDQFSVERPDGSNFTLKIRSTKLEDSAMYFCASSERQGARQKDTQYFGPGTRLTVL.

A single count supports this clone. The chain combines TRBV29-1 with TRBJ1-6, with 8 bases that match TRBD1. Unmatched junction bases numbered 5, after V lost 6 bases and J lost 7 bases. Germline CDR1 is SQVTM and CDR2 is ANQGSEA. The CDR3 has 13 amino acids. CDR3 loop: CSVKTGDNSPLHF. The CDR3 DNA follows: TGCAGCGTGAAGACAGGGGACAATTCACCCCTCCACTTT.

This chain links TRBV7-7 with TRBJ2-2; D possibly corresponds to TRBD2 (6 bases). The CDR3 is made up of 14 amino acids. Germline CDR1 and CDR2: SSHAT and FNYEAQ (reference sequence). V was cut by 7 bases and J by 2 bases, with 11 bases left in between. CDR3 bases: TGTGCCAGCACCACGGGACTTAACACCGGGGAGCTGTTTTTT. Its translation is CASTTGLNTGELFF.

The count of this clone is one. The V gene is TRBV27, the J gene TRBJ2-2, with a possible D match to TRBD2 (6 bases). This CDR3 has 16 amino acids. V gave up 6 bases and J gave up 4 bases, with 18 bases separating them. CDR1 is MNHEY, CDR2 SMNVEV, per germline (reference sequence). CDR3 nucleotide sequence: TGTGCCAGCAGCTTACTAGGAGGGGAAGGCACCGGGGAGCTGTTTTTT. This codes for CASSLLGGEGTGELFF.

Comment on this clone: The sample contains more than one DNA sequence encoding this CDR3. The chain carries TRBV29-1 and TRBJ1-3, with D uncertain. Between the trimmed V and J ends, which lost 4 bases and 4 bases, there was a span of 5 bases. The CDR3 runs 11 residues. Germline values: CDR1 SQVTM, CDR2 ANQGSEA. The CDR3 reads CSVAAGNTIYF. DNA of the CDR3: TGCAGCGTTGCTGCGGGAAACACCATATATTTT.

The V and J genes are TRBV4-2 and TRBJ2-7; D possibly corresponds to TRBD1 (6 bases). V was clipped by 0 bases and J by 4 bases, with 10 bases between them. The germline CDR1 and CDR2 sequences are LGHNA and YNFKEQ. This CDR3 region has 14 residues. The CDR3 here is CASSQEWGLYEQYF. CDR3 DNA: TGTGCCAGCAGCCAAGAGTGGGGGCTTTACGAGCAGTACTTC.

The gene calls are TRBV18 and TRBJ2-5; no firm D call. This CDR3 is built from 13 residues. Germline lookup yields CDR1 KGHSH and CDR2 LQKENI. V lost 3 bases, J lost 0 bases, and 5 bases lay in between. The CDR3 nucleotides read TGTGCCAGCTCACCTGACTACCAAGAGACCCAGTACTTC. It translates to CASSPDYQETQYF.

The V gene is TRBV6-1, the J gene TRBJ2-5; the match to TRBD1 covers 7 bases. With 2 bases clipped from V and 4 bases from J, the junction kept 4 bases outside the gene matches. The germline CDR1 and CDR2 sequences are MNHNS and SASEGT. This CDR3 comprises 14 residues. The CDR3 spells CASSETGDPETQYF. CDR3 coding DNA: TGTGCCAGCAGTGAAACAGGGGATCCAGAGACCCAGTACTTC.